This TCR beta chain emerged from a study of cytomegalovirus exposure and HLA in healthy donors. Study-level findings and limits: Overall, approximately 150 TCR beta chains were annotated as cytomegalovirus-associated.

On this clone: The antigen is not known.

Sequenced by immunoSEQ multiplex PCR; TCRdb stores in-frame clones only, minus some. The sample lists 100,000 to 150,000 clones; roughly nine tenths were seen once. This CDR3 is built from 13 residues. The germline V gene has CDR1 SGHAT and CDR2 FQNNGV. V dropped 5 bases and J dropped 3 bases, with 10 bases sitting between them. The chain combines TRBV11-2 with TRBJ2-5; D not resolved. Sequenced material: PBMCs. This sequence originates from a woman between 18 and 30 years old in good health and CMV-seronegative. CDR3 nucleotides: TGTGCCAGCAGCCAATTGGGCAAAGAGACCCAGTACTTC. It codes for CASSQLGKETQYF.